A single sample is the source of the 15 T cell receptor beta chains below, sequenced in a study of neurological immune-mediated disorders. Sample time point: longitudinal time-point 1 (baseline). From the 5' RACE reads, TCRdb called clonotypes with MiXCR, one entry per CDR3 protein. The sample consists of some 37,000 distinct CDR3 sequences, around 2.9% of them appearing once. Sequencing used PBMCs. These receptors were obtained from a woman in her sixties or seventies with multiple sclerosis.

This clonotype was recorded at least ten times. The V gene is TRBV5-1, the J gene TRBJ2-1, with 10 bases matching TRBD1. The ends lost 0 bases at V and 4 bases at J; junction bases unmatched: 4. The CDR3 contains 16 residues. From germline, CDR1 is SGHRS and CDR2 YFSETQ. CDR3 loop: CASSLGQGARYNEQFF. Here the CDR3 DNA reads TGCGCCAGCAGCTTGGGACAGGGGGCAAGGTACAATGAGCAGTTCTTC.

This clonotype was seen many times. The chain joins TRBV5-5 to TRBJ1-1; no reliable D call. Between the trimmed V and J ends, which lost 2 bases and 2 bases, there was a span of 10 bases. The germline CDR1 and CDR2 sequences are SGHKS and YYEKEE (reference sequence). The CDR3 covers 14 residues. CDR3 in amino acids: CASSFLQANTEAFF. DNA of the CDR3: TGTGCCAGCAGCTTTTTGCAGGCAAACACTGAAGCTTTCTTT.

V is TRBV7-2 and J is TRBJ2-1, with D unclear. In germline, CDR1 is SGHTA, CDR2 FQGNSA. The CDR3 has 13 amino acids. Trimming shortened V by 3 bases and J by 0 bases, and 3 bases separated the two germline ends. Here the CDR3 reads CASSLGSYNEQFF. The CDR3 nucleotides read TGTGCCAGCAGCTTGGGCTCCTACAATGAGCAGTTCTTC.

There are many counts of this clonotype. This chain uses TRBV12-3 or TRBV12-4 with TRBJ1-3; D possibly corresponds to TRBD1 (5 bases). This CDR3 is built from 15 residues. Between the trimmed V and J ends, which lost 2 bases and 1 base, there was a span of 9 bases. The chain's CDR3 is CASSLRGKSGNTIYF. CDR3 sequence (DNA): TGTGCCAGCAGTTTAAGGGGTAAATCTGGAAACACCATATATTTT.

There are many counts of this clonotype. The chain joins TRBV28 to TRBJ1-3, with 12 bases that match TRBD1. Germline V gene lookup returns CDR1 MDHEN and CDR2 SYDVKM. J was trimmed by 4 bases and V by 5 bases; bases with no gene match: 0. The CDR3 runs 14 residues. The CDR3 reads CASSGTGGGNTIYF. CDR3 bases: TGTGCCAGCAGTGGGACAGGGGGCGGAAACACCATATATTTT.

This clonotype was counted at least ten times. V usage is TRBV15 and J usage is TRBJ1-5; D not certain. V was shortened by 0 bases and J by 8 bases, with 5 bases between the two germline ends. Per the germline V gene, CDR1 is LNHNV and CDR2 is YYDKDF (reference sequence). The CDR3 spans 12 residues. The CDR3 region is CATSRELEPQHF. In DNA form, the CDR3 reads TGTGCCACCAGCAGAGAACTCGAGCCCCAGCATTTT.

As regards this clonotype: A much larger clone lies a single base off, so this may be a read error. The J gene is TRBJ2-5, the V gene TRBV2, with TRBD1 matching 7 bases. The length of the CDR3 is 14 residues. Germline CDR1 reads SNHLY; CDR2 reads FYNNEI. Losses at the gene ends were 7 bases for V and 5 bases for J; bases not matched to a gene: 10. The CDR3 bases are TGTGCCAGCAACCAAGGGGGCCCGGTCGAGACCCAGTACTTC. Residues: CASNQGGPVETQYF.

This clonotype was seen only a few times. This chain uses TRBV20-1 with TRBJ2-1; a possible D gene is TRBD2 (5 bases). Per germline, CDR1 DFQATT and CDR2 SNEGSKA (reference sequence). The CDR3 is made up of 14 amino acids. The CDR3 is CSPLATYSYNEQFF. The CDR3 DNA sequence: TGCAGCCCCCTAGCCACATACTCCTACAATGAGCAGTTCTTC.

This clonotype was recorded many times. The J gene is TRBJ2-3, the V gene TRBV6-6, with D hard to call. The CDR3 runs to 14 residues. V was cut by 6 bases and J by 3 bases, with 13 bases left in between. The germline V gene encodes CDR1 MNHNY and CDR2 SVGAGI (reference sequence). The CDR3 is CASRDPPGTDTQYF. The DNA of the CDR3 is TGTGCCAGCAGAGACCCCCCTGGTACAGATACGCAGTATTTT.

This clonotype has at least ten counts. The CDR3 nucleotides are TGTGCCAGCAGCCCAGTGGGAGGAGGCTACACCTTC. It specifies CASSPVGGGYTF. The chain links TRBV3-1 to TRBJ1-2; D gene uncertain. Germline V gives CDR1 LGHDT, CDR2 YNNKEL (reference sequence). CDR3 length: 12 residues. V was shortened by 4 bases and J by 8 bases, with 11 bases between the two germline ends.

This clonotype was seen repeatedly, ten times or more. V and J are TRBV10-1 and TRBJ1-5; D gene ambiguous. The CDR3 contains 11 residues. Trimming removed 5 bases at V and 6 bases at J, with 5 bases between. Germline V lookup: CDR1 WNHNN, CDR2 SYGVQD (reference sequence). The CDR3 loop is CASSTTQPQHF. The DNA for the CDR3 is TGCGCCAGCAGTACCACTCAGCCCCAGCATTTT.

This clonotype was counted many times. The rearrangement joins TRBV7-2 to TRBJ2-5, with a possible D match to TRBD1 (5 bases). The germline CDR1 and CDR2 sequences are SGHTA and FQGNSA. Trimming removed 6 bases from V and 1 base from J, with 15 bases in between. CDR3 length: 15 amino acids. CDR3 coding DNA: TGTGCCAGCAGGGGCGCAGGGCCGATCCAAGAGACCCAGTACTTC. As protein: CASRGAGPIQETQYF.

This clonotype has at least ten counts. The chain carries TRBV24-1 and TRBJ2-3; the match to TRBD1 covers 10 bases. V lost 7 bases, J lost 3 bases, and 3 bases stayed unmatched. Per germline, CDR1 KGHDR and CDR2 SFDVKD. The CDR3 loop spans 14 amino acids. This CDR3 reads CATSGTGETDTQYF. The CDR3 nucleotides read TGTGCCACCAGCGGGACAGGGGAGACAGATACGCAGTATTTT.

This clonotype was counted ten times or more. The J gene is TRBJ1-1, the V gene TRBV20-1; TRBD1 is a possible D gene (5 bases). The CDR3 runs 16 residues. Germline assignment: CDR1 DFQATT and CDR2 SNEGSKA (reference sequence). V lost 0 bases and J lost 1, with 15 bases in between. This CDR3 is CSARDSRAGSNTEAFF. CDR3 DNA: TGCAGTGCTAGAGATAGTCGGGCAGGGTCGAACACTGAAGCTTTCTTT.

This clonotype was recorded many times. The genes are TRBV5-6 and TRBJ2-7, with D hard to call. From germline, CDR1 is SGHDT and CDR2 YYEEEE. This CDR3 comprises 14 residues. Deletions cut 4 bases from V and 7 bases from J, with 18 bases between. CDR3 region: CASSQPGRNREQYF. CDR3 in DNA: TGTGCCAGCAGCCAGCCGGGCCGAAACAGAGAGCAGTACTTC.